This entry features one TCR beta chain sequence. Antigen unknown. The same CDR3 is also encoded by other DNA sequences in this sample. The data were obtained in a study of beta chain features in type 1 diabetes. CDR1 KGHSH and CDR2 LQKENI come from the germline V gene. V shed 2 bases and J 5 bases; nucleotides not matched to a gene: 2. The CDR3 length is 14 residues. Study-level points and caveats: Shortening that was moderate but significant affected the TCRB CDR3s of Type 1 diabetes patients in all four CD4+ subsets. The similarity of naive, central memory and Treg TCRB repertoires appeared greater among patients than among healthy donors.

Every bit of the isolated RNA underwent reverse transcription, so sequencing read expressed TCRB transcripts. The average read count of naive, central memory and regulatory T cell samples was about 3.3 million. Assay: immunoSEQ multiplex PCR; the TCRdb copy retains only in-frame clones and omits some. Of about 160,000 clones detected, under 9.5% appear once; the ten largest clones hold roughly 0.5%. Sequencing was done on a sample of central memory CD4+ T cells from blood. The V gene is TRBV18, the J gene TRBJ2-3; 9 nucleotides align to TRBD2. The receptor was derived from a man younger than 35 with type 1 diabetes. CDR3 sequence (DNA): TGTGCCAGCTCACCATCTAGCGGGAAAGATACGCAGTATTTT. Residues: CASSPSSGKDTQYF.